The clone carrying this T cell receptor beta chain occurred a few times. Its antigen is unidentified. From RNA transcripts, TCR beta CDR3 regions were amplified. TCR CDR3 underwent first-round RT-PCR with the HTBI primer set. TCRdb analysed the multiplex PCR reads with MiXCR anew, one entry per CDR3 protein. Counted here are hundreds of thousands of distinct CDR3 sequences, more than 30% occurring once; the ten biggest clones make up 8.9%. The data are from a study of T cells in Graves' hyperthyroidism and ophthalmopathy. Germline V lookup: CDR1 DFQATT, CDR2 SNEGSKA (reference sequence). V lost 6 bases and J 6 bases, leaving 17 bases between the germline ends. The CDR3 length is 14 residues. Findings of the study overall: A median roughly 6.6 months before onset, the model predicted ophthalmopathy.

This chain uses TRBV20-1 with TRBJ2-2; TRBD2 is a possible D gene (5 bases). This sequence originates from a man between 18 and 29 years old with Graves' hyperthyroidism. The sample taken for sequencing was blood. CDR3 sequence: CSATSGRHAGELFF. The CDR3 DNA reads TGCAGTGCAACATCGGGAAGGCACGCCGGGGAGCTGTTTTTT.